This T cell receptor (beta chain) is drawn from a study of T-cell reconstitution after alpha-beta-depleted transplantation in children. The V gene lost 3 bases and the J gene lost 0 bases, with 12 bases spanning the gap. The CDR3 covers 16 residues. This clonotype occurred a few times. For TCRbeta, the library was prepared with unique molecular identifiers. Each CDR3 protein is one row after TCRdb ran MiXCR on the PCR reads. The sample has approximately 130,000 distinct CDR3 sequences, roughly 10% seen once. The gene calls are TRBV12-3 or TRBV12-4 and TRBJ2-4, with D perhaps given as TRBD1 or TRBD2 (7 bases each). The material was PBMCs, mostly from graft donor cells, obtained 180 days after TCRalphabeta/CD19-depleted stem cell transplant. The TCR sequence derives from a girl in the first two years of life who had a stem cell transplant for combined immunodeficiency, so the T cells may come from the graft donor. The CDR3 sequence: CASSFRGGIAKNIQYF. The CDR3 DNA is TGTGCCAGCAGTTTCAGGGGGGGGATAGCCAAAAACATTCAGTACTTC.